The rows below give T cell receptor beta chains drawn from one sample of a study of beta chain features in type 1 diabetes. Some clones are missing from TCRdb's copy, which holds only in-frame ones; the method was immunoSEQ multiplex PCR. The sample records under 300,000 clones, about 30% being singletons. Sequencing was carried out using central memory CD4+ T cells from blood. The receptors shown here come from a man aged 25-45 years in good health. The CDR3 runs from the conserved cysteine through the conserved F or W. The D gene is left open where the match is weak. Clone size appears in some rows only: once, few, many, or a class for an expanded clone.

CDR3aa	CDR3nt	j_gene	d_gene	v_gene	abundance
CATSRDKSSGELFF	TGTGCCACCAGCAGAGATAAAAGCTCCGGGGAGCTGTTTTTT	TRBJ2-2	-	TRBV15	once
CASSLVTGTSYNEQFF	TGTGCCAGCAGTTTAGTAACAGGGACCTCCTACAATGAGCAGTTCTTC	TRBJ2-1	-	TRBV28	few
CASSSPPSPYNEQFF	TGTGCCAGCAGCTCCCCTCCAAGCCCATACAATGAGCAGTTCTTC	TRBJ2-1	-	TRBV7-9	-
CASSSDQAQPQHF	TGTGCCAGCAGTTCGGACCAGGCTCAGCCCCAGCATTTT	TRBJ1-5	-	TRBV7-2	-
CASSLDASGSPEQYF	TGTGCCAGCAGCTTAGACGCTAGCGGGAGTCCCGAGCAGTACTTC	TRBJ2-7	TRBD2	TRBV7-2	-
CAISANPSGSNYEQYF	TGTGCCATCAGTGCAAACCCTAGCGGCTCCAACTACGAGCAGTACTTC	TRBJ2-7	TRBD2	TRBV10-3	-
CASSLTGRNNEQFF	TGTGCCAGCAGCTTGACAGGTAGAAACAATGAGCAGTTCTTC	TRBJ2-1	-	TRBV5-4	-
CASSSREGTDTQYF	TGCGCCAGCAGCTCCCGGGAAGGTACAGATACGCAGTATTTT	TRBJ2-3	-	TRBV5-1	-
CASRPGTGRGSDNEQFF	TGTGCCAGCAGACCAGGAACGGGACGGGGTTCGGACAATGAGCAGTTCTTC	TRBJ2-1	-	TRBV7-8	few
CASRSGLGQGAGELFF	TGCGCCAGCAGATCCGGCCTAGGGCAGGGGGCCGGGGAGCTGTTTTTT	TRBJ2-2	TRBD1	TRBV5-1	few
CASSQDLDPAYNEQFF	TGCGCCAGCAGCCAAGATTTGGACCCGGCCTACAATGAGCAGTTCTTC	TRBJ2-1	-	TRBV4-3	-
CASLGTGSSYEQYF	TGTGCCAGTCTGGGGACAGGAAGCTCCTACGAGCAGTACTTC	TRBJ2-7	TRBD1	TRBV28	-
CASSSIGTGSYEQYF	TGTGCCAGCAGTAGTATCGGGACAGGGTCCTACGAGCAGTACTTC	TRBJ2-7	TRBD1	TRBV28	once
CASSRDRERGYTF	TGTGCCAGCAGCCGGGACAGGGAACGCGGCTACACCTTC	TRBJ1-2	TRBD1	TRBV6-1	few
CASSETGPINYGYTF	TGTGCCAGCAGTGAAACGGGACCGATTAACTATGGCTACACCTTC	TRBJ1-2	-	TRBV6-1	-
CARKTLKGTQYF	TGTGCCAGAAAAACCCTGAAGGGGACCCAGTACTTC	TRBJ2-5	-	TRBV6-5	-
CAWSLTTVLGELFF	TGTGCCTGGAGTTTGACGACAGTTTTAGGGGAGCTGTTTTTT	TRBJ2-2	-	TRBV30	-
CASSLAFFRASGRAHTYEQYF	TGTGCCAGCAGCCTAGCCTTCTTCAGGGCTAGCGGGAGAGCCCATACCTACGAGCAGTACTTC	TRBJ2-7	TRBD2	TRBV7-2	many
CASSGKAPYGYTF	TGTGCCAGCAGCGGGAAAGCCCCCTATGGCTACACCTTC	TRBJ1-2	-	TRBV7-9	few
CASSPFSGANVLTF	TGTGCCAGCAGTCCCTTCTCTGGGGCCAACGTCCTGACTTTC	TRBJ2-6	-	TRBV25-1	-
CSVEDIGGPSYNEQFF	TGCAGCGTTGAAGATATCGGAGGGCCCTCCTACAATGAGCAGTTCTTC	TRBJ2-1	-	TRBV29-1	many
CASSLGPSGSTETQYF	TGTGCCAGCAGCTTAGGGCCTAGCGGGAGTACGGAGACCCAGTACTTC	TRBJ2-5	TRBD2	TRBV7-2	-
CASNEGWPDNEQFF	TGTGCCAGCAACGAAGGGTGGCCGGACAATGAGCAGTTCTTC	TRBJ2-1	-	TRBV2	-
CAITGKATGELFF	TGTGCCATCACAGGGAAGGCGACCGGGGAGCTGTTTTTT	TRBJ2-2	-	TRBV10-3	few
CASSGSSYSYEQYF	TGTGCCAGCAGTGGATCCAGTTACTCCTACGAGCAGTACTTC	TRBJ2-7	-	TRBV2	few
CASSPADRVGETQYF	TGTGCCAGCAGTCCCGCCGACAGGGTCGGAGAGACCCAGTACTTC	TRBJ2-5	TRBD1	TRBV6-6	few
CAWSVQLRGRSGYTF	TGTGCCTGGAGTGTCCAACTCCGGGGCAGGTCTGGTTACACCTTC	TRBJ1-2	-	TRBV30	few
CASSPRYNEQFF	TGTGCCAGTAGTCCCCGATACAATGAGCAGTTCTTC	TRBJ2-1	-	TRBV19	-
CASSAFNEQYF	TGTGCCAGCAGCGCCTTCAACGAGCAGTACTTC	TRBJ2-7	-	TRBV7-2	few
CASSDNSLILYF	TGTGCCAGCAGTGATAACAGCCTCATACTGTATTTT	TRBJ2-3	-	TRBV2	few
CASSSAGGSGEQYF	TGTGCCAGCAGTTCCGCAGGGGGCTCCGGCGAGCAGTACTTC	TRBJ2-7	TRBD1	TRBV6-6	few
CASRTDNYGYTF	TGTGCCAGTAGGACAGACAACTATGGCTACACCTTC	TRBJ1-2	-	TRBV6-1	-
CASSWGQTNSPLHF	TGTGCCAGCAGCTGGGGACAGACTAATTCACCCCTCCACTTT	TRBJ1-6	TRBD1	TRBV7-2	few
CASSGQGLITDTQYF	TGTGCCAGCAGCGGACAGGGGTTGATCACAGATACGCAGTATTTT	TRBJ2-3	TRBD1	TRBV2	many
CASSTRDRGYNEQFF	TGTGCCAGCAGTACCCGGGACAGGGGCTACAATGAGCAGTTCTTC	TRBJ2-1	TRBD1	TRBV27	few
CSAKVGNEQFF	TGCAGTGCTAAGGTGGGCAATGAGCAGTTCTTC	TRBJ2-1	-	TRBV20-1	few
CASSIVPSRGQETQYF	TGTGCCAGTAGTATAGTCCCTTCCAGGGGCCAAGAGACCCAGTACTTC	TRBJ2-5	-	TRBV19	-
CASSQDLPGTASYEQYF	TGCGCCAGCAGCCAAGACTTGCCTGGGACCGCCTCCTACGAGCAGTACTTC	TRBJ2-7	-	TRBV4-3	-
CASRAGRVNTGELFF	TGTGCCAGCAGAGCCGGGAGGGTGAACACCGGGGAGCTGTTTTTT	TRBJ2-2	TRBD2	TRBV7-6	-
CASRTGGRPSTDTQYF	TGTGCCAGCAGGACTGGGGGCAGGCCTAGCACAGATACGCAGTATTTT	TRBJ2-3	-	TRBV7-2	few
CASSLEFAGYTF	TGTGCCAGCAGCTTGGAGTTCGCAGGCTACACCTTC	TRBJ1-2	-	TRBV5-6	-